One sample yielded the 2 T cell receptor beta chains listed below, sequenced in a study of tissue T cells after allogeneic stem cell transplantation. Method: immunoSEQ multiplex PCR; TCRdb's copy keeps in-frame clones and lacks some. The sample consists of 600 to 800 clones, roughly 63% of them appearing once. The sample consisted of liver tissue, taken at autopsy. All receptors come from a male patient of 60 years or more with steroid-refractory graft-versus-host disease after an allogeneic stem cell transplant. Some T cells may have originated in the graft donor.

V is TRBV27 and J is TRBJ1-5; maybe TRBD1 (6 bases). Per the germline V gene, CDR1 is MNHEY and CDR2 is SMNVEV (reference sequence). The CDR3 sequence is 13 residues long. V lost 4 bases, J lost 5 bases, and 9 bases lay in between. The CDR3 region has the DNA TGTGCCAGCAGTTGGACAGCTGATCAGCCCCAGCATTTT. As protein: CASSWTADQPQHF.

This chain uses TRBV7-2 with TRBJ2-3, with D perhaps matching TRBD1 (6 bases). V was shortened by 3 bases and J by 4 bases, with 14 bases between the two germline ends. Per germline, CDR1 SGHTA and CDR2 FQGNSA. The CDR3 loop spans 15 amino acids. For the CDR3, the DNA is TGTGCCAGCAGCTTGTCCGGGACATTAGCAGATACGCAGTATTTT. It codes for CASSLSGTLADTQYF.